Listed here are 21 T cell receptor beta chains from one sample, sequenced in a study of blood T cell repertoires in COVID-19. Here immunoSEQ multiplex PCR was the method, and the copy in TCRdb shows in-frame clones only, minus some. The sample shows roughly 180,000 clones, 84% of them seen only once. Material for sequencing was peripheral blood. These receptor sequences come from a human donor in a cohort sampled during active COVID-19.

The table lists this clone with a few counts. The J gene is TRBJ1-5, the V gene TRBV4-1, with a weak D call TRBD1 (6 bases). Per the germline V gene, CDR1 is MGHRA and CDR2 is YSYEKL. Trimming shortened V by 2 bases and J by 3 bases, and 11 bases separated the two germline ends. The CDR3 loop spans 15 amino acids. The CDR3 DNA is TGCGCCAGCAGCCAAAACAGGGAGCCCAATCAGCCCCAGCATTTT. Translation gives CASSQNREPNQPQHF.

This clone turned up a few times. The chain carries TRBV4-1 and TRBJ2-7; TRBD2 agrees at 11 bases. The V gene end was trimmed by 4 bases and the J gene end by 3 bases; junction bases not matched to a gene: 5. Germline lookup yields CDR1 MGHRA and CDR2 YSYEKL. This CDR3 has 15 amino acids. As DNA, the CDR3 is TGCGCCAGCAGCCCCCAGGGGACTAGCGGCTACGAGCAGTACTTC. Protein: CASSPQGTSGYEQYF.

CDR3 nucleotides: TGTGCCAGCAGCTTGCGAGGGGGAGAGGGCTACACCTTC. This encodes CASSLRGGEGYTF. The V call is TRBV5-4, the J call TRBJ1-2, with TRBD1 as a possible D gene (6 bases). This CDR3 has 13 amino acids. The V end lost 1 base, the J end lost 8 bases, and 12 bases lay between the germline ends. Germline lookup yields CDR1 SGHNT and CDR2 YYREEE (reference sequence).

This clone was picked up many times. V is TRBV6-5 and J is TRBJ2-7; 11 nucleotides match TRBD1. The CDR3 sequence is 15 residues long. Germline loops: CDR1 MNHEY, CDR2 SVGAGI. V lost 5 bases and J lost 6; bases outside the gene matches: 9. The CDR3 DNA sequence: TGTGCCAGCAGTCTCCGGGACAGGGGGACGGGCGAGCAGTACTTC. Protein product: CASSLRDRGTGEQYF.

The rearrangement joins TRBV6-6 to TRBJ2-7, with a tentative D call TRBD2 (5 bases). From germline, CDR1 is MNHNY and CDR2 SVGAGI (reference sequence). The CDR3 is 14 amino acids. Trimming took off 8 bases at V and 4 bases at J, with 18 bases between the two ends. DNA of the CDR3: TGTGCCAGCGGAATCGGGGTGGGTAGGTACGAGCAGTACTTC. Residues: CASGIGVGRYEQYF.

The chain combines TRBV11-2 with TRBJ2-7; TRBD2 is a possible D gene (6 bases). Germline-derived CDR1 and CDR2 are SGHAT and FQNNGV. With 0 bases removed from V and 3 bases from J, the gap between germline ends came to 15 bases. The CDR3 runs to 16 residues. The CDR3 protein is CASSLDLGGLIYEQYF. CDR3 nucleotide sequence: TGTGCCAGCAGCTTAGATCTTGGGGGACTTATCTACGAGCAGTACTTC. Full variable domain (missing parts from reference TRBV11-2 and TRBJ2-7): EAGVAQSPRYKIIEKRQSVAFWCNPISGHATLYWYQQILGQGPKLLIQFQNNGVVDDSQLPKDRFSAERLKGVDSTLKIQPAKLEDSAVYLCASSLDLGGLIYEQYFGPGTRLTVT.

The chain carries TRBV4-1 and TRBJ2-3, with TRBD2 as a possible D gene (7 bases). Germline assignment: CDR1 MGHRA and CDR2 YSYEKL. Between the trimmed V and J ends, which lost 5 bases and 5 bases, there was a span of 14 bases. The CDR3 spans 14 residues. Here the CDR3 reads CASSFGGAKDTQYF. The CDR3 region has the DNA TGCGCCAGCAGCTTTGGGGGGGCAAAAGATACGCAGTATTTT.

As DNA, the CDR3 is TGTGCCAGCAGCTTTCGAGCGGGGGGGTTTGAGGAGCAGTTCTTC. Amino acid sequence: CASSFRAGGFEEQFF. The V and J genes are TRBV5-5 and TRBJ2-1; the match to TRBD2 covers 10 bases. The germline gives CDR1 SGHKS, CDR2 YYEKEE (reference sequence). CDR3 size: 15 residues. The trim removed 2 bases at V and 10 bases at J, leaving 9 bases unmatched.

This chain links TRBV9 with TRBJ1-6; TRBD1 matches 9 bases. The trim removed 3 bases at V and 7 bases at J, leaving 8 bases unmatched. Germline V lookup: CDR1 SGDLS, CDR2 YYNGEE. CDR3 size: 16 residues. The CDR3 protein is CASSGRGGQGNSPLHF. The CDR3 DNA sequence: TGTGCCAGCAGCGGTCGTGGGGGACAGGGAAATTCACCCCTCCACTTT.

As for this clone: Distinct nucleotide sequences in the sample also encode this CDR3. The chain uses TRBV12-3 or TRBV12-4 and TRBJ1-1; no firm D call. The CDR3 loop spans 13 amino acids. The ends were cut back, 6 bases at V and 5 bases at J, with 13 bases in the middle. The CDR3 protein is CASSPAGGTEAFF. The CDR3 DNA is TGTGCCAGCAGCCCGGCGGGCGGGACTGAAGCTTTCTTT.

V gene TRBV6-1 combines with J gene TRBJ1-2; TRBD1 agrees at 7 bases. This CDR3 is built from 16 residues. Germline CDR1 reads MNHNS; CDR2 reads SASEGT. The ends lost 2 bases at V and 5 bases at J; junction bases unmatched: 11. CDR3 protein: CASSESGIGTVYGYTF. The DNA for the CDR3 is TGTGCCAGCAGTGAATCGGGGATAGGGACAGTTTATGGCTACACCTTC.

The chain uses TRBV19 and TRBJ2-7; tentative D call: TRBD1 (7 bases). V was clipped by 4 bases and J by 7 bases, with 20 bases between them. The CDR3 is 15 residues long. The germline V gene has CDR1 LNHDA and CDR2 SQIVND (reference sequence). The CDR3 here is CASSTAGQSRREQYF. The DNA of the CDR3 is TGTGCCAGTAGTACCGCGGGACAGTCACGGAGGGAGCAGTACTTC. Together with reference TRBV19 and TRBJ2-7, the CDR3 gives the full variable domain: DGGITQSPKYLFRKEGQNVTLSCEQNLNHDAMYWYRQDPGQGLRLIYYSQIVNDFQKGDIAEGYSVSREKKESFPLTVTSAQKNPTAFYLCASSTAGQSRREQYFGPGTRLTVT.

The V and J genes are TRBV18 and TRBJ2-1, with TRBD1 matching 11 bases. CDR3 length: 17 residues. The V gene's germline CDR1 is KGHSH and CDR2 LQKENI. With V trimmed by 3 bases and J by 2 bases, 6 bases remained unmatched. The CDR3 reads CASSPDRGQVAYNEQFF. CDR3 DNA: TGTGCCAGCTCACCGGACAGGGGGCAGGTGGCCTACAATGAGCAGTTCTTC.

V usage is TRBV6-2 or TRBV6-3 and J usage is TRBJ2-7; maybe TRBD2 (7 bases). Trimming removed 1 base from V and 5 bases from J, with 12 bases in between. Germline assignment: CDR1 MNHEY and CDR2 SVGEGT. This CDR3 has 14 amino acids. The CDR3 spells CASSYWGGRDEQYF. The CDR3 nucleotides read TGTGCCAGCAGTTACTGGGGGGGCAGGGACGAGCAGTACTTC.

This chain connects TRBV11-2 to TRBJ1-6; possible D gene TRBD1, 5 bases. V was clipped by 6 bases and J by 9 bases, with 18 bases between them. Per the germline V gene, CDR1 is SGHAT and CDR2 is FQNNGV. The CDR3 has 15 residues. CDR3 protein: CASRDIQGKVSPLHF. The CDR3 coding sequence is TGTGCCAGCAGAGACATCCAGGGCAAAGTTTCACCCCTCCACTTT.

This chain uses TRBV18 with TRBJ1-2; 7 bases map to TRBD1. The V gene's germline CDR1 is KGHSH and CDR2 LQKENI. V dropped 3 bases and J dropped 4; count of bases not matched to a gene: 5. The CDR3 contains 14 residues. The CDR3 loop is CASSPDRTPYGYTF. For the CDR3, the DNA is TGTGCCAGCTCACCGGACAGGACCCCCTATGGCTACACCTTC.

This rearrangement joins TRBV3-1 (or the pseudogene TRBV3-2) to TRBJ1-1; D gene ambiguous. The V end lost 3 bases, the J end lost 6 bases, and 11 bases lay between the germline ends. CDR1 is LGHDT, CDR2 YNNKEL, per germline (reference sequence). This CDR3 is 13 amino acids long. In DNA, the CDR3 is TGTGCCAGCAGCCAGGATCCCGCGGCTGAAGCTTTCTTT. Amino acid sequence: CASSQDPAAEAFF.

V usage is TRBV29-1 and J usage is TRBJ2-7; TRBD1 matches 9 bases. Germline values: CDR1 SQVTM, CDR2 ANQGSEA. The CDR3 is made up of 13 amino acids. V gave up 4 bases and J gave up 4 bases; unmatched junction bases: 5. The CDR3 spells CSVGTGDRYEQYF. The CDR3 DNA follows: TGCAGCGTTGGGACAGGGGATAGATACGAGCAGTACTTC.

CDR3 DNA sequence: TGTGCCAGCAGCCTCAACTTTGGCACAGATACGCAGTATTTT. It specifies CASSLNFGTDTQYF. The rearrangement joins TRBV7-2 to TRBJ2-3; no reliable D call. V lost 5 bases, J lost 1 base, and 10 bases lay in between. Germline loops: CDR1 SGHTA, CDR2 FQGNSA. The CDR3 is made up of 14 amino acids.

The rearrangement joins TRBV10-3 to TRBJ1-2; 9 bases agree with TRBD1. There are 13 residues in the CDR3. The germline V gene has CDR1 ENHRY and CDR2 SYGVKD. Trimming at V came to 10 bases and at J to 3 bases, leaving 6 bases not matched to a gene. Here the CDR3 DNA reads TGTGCCACACGGACAGGGGATGACTATGGCTACACCTTC. It codes for CATRTGDDYGYTF.

The CDR3 DNA follows: TGCGCCAGCAGCCAAGATTTAGCCTTTGACAATGAGCAGTTCTTC. Translating it yields CASSQDLAFDNEQFF. The chain combines TRBV4-1 with TRBJ2-1; D unclear. The V and J ends lost 0 bases and 5 bases respectively, with 11 bases between them. The germline gives CDR1 MGHRA, CDR2 YSYEKL. The CDR3 consists of 15 residues.